The clone carrying this TCR beta chain was seen at least ten times. Its specificity is not known. TCRbeta library preparation incorporated unique molecular identifiers. TCRdb re-called the PCR reads with MiXCR, one entry per CDR3 protein. Here the sample spans 200,000 or so distinct CDR3 sequences, roughly 6.3% being singletons. This entry comes from a study of T-cell reconstitution after alpha-beta-depleted transplantation in children. General study results and limits: T-cell counts and diversity at one year post-transplant came mainly from newly produced T cells.

The receptor's source is a girl younger than two with combined immunodeficiency, due to receive a stem cell transplant. Sequencing used PBMCs, obtained before TCRalphabeta/CD19-depleted stem cell transplant.

The CDR3 sequence is CSASGRINTDTQYF. In DNA, the CDR3 is TGCAGTGCTAGCGGGAGGATCAACACAGATACGCAGTATTTT. V usage is TRBV20-1 and J usage is TRBJ2-3; 7 bases fit TRBD2. The CDR3 contains 14 residues. CDR1 and CDR2 (germline): DFQATT, SNEGSKA (reference sequence). Losses at the gene ends were 3 bases for V and 2 bases for J; bases not matched to a gene: 5.